The clone carrying this T cell receptor (beta chain) was counted only a few times. What it recognizes is unknown. The sample belongs to a study of long-term antiretroviral therapy in people with HIV. Study-wide points: Clones that had undergone expansion before ART prevailed in the repertoire throughout all time points.

The assay, immunoSEQ v3.0, was run at survey level. Clones were sequenced by immunoSEQ multiplex PCR, and TCRdb holds only the in-frame ones, with some missing. The sample consists of some 21,000 clones, roughly 79% of them appearing once. V shed 7 bases and J 8 bases; nucleotides not matched to a gene: 7. The germline V gene has CDR1 MNHNY and CDR2 SVGAGI (reference sequence). The CDR3 runs to 15 residues. This chain connects TRBV6-6 to TRBJ2-1; 14 bases line up with TRBD2. The sample in question was unsorted PBMCs, obtained 0.1 years before starting antiretroviral therapy. The clonotype comes from a middle-aged man with HIV. CDR3 sequence reads: CASIIGTSGSYEQFF. The CDR3 DNA is TGTGCCAGCATCATCGGGACTAGCGGGAGTTATGAGCAGTTCTTC.